These T cell receptor beta chains were read from a single sample in a study of cytomegalovirus exposure and HLA in healthy donors. Assay: immunoSEQ multiplex PCR; the TCRdb copy retains only in-frame clones and omits some. Here the sample spans 85,000 to 120,000 clones, 63% being singletons. Sequenced input: PBMCs. The receptor set was obtained from a human donor in good health. Both conserved end residues are part of each CDR3. A clone size is listed for some rows: how often the clone was seen (once, few, many), or a class if it is expanded.

clone_size: .; v_call: TRBV6-1; cdr3_aa: CASSEVRQGSDQPQHF
clone_size: .; v_call: TRBV19; cdr3_aa: CASSPGLAWGGELFF
clone_size: .; v_call: TRBV19; cdr3_aa: CASSRRAQETQYF
clone_size: .; v_call: TRBV19; cdr3_aa: CASSMGTGSYEQYF
clone_size: .; v_call: TRBV2; cdr3_aa: CASKESRAGVGTDTQYF
clone_size: .; v_call: TRBV6-1; cdr3_aa: CASKSGQGFGTQYF
clone_size: .; v_call: TRBV6-4; cdr3_aa: CASSDSTGGGDGYTF
clone_size: once; v_call: TRBV4-1; cdr3_aa: CASSQVGGASGVNEQFF
clone_size: .; v_call: TRBV19; cdr3_aa: CASSIGGQGAGQPQHF
clone_size: .; v_call: TRBV11-3; cdr3_aa: CASSLGVGGSTHEQFF
clone_size: .; v_call: TRBV28; cdr3_aa: CASSLRGPSSYEQYF
clone_size: few; v_call: TRBV6-6; cdr3_aa: CASSKTGTEQFF
clone_size: .; v_call: TRBV29-1; cdr3_aa: CSAYRGTVDTDTQYF
clone_size: .; v_call: TRBV4-1; cdr3_aa: CASSQDWRGSYEQYF
clone_size: .; v_call: TRBV4-1; cdr3_aa: CASSQVSGAYGSYNEQFF
clone_size: .; v_call: TRBV7-9; cdr3_aa: CASSSTGSSYNEQFF
clone_size: .; v_call: TRBV6-6; cdr3_aa: CASSEGQPAFQETQYF
clone_size: .; v_call: TRBV5-5; cdr3_aa: CASSLGLFSEQFF
clone_size: few; v_call: TRBV5-1; cdr3_aa: CASSLDRWEGLQLF
clone_size: .; v_call: TRBV28; cdr3_aa: CASSMEGGTNEQFF
clone_size: .; v_call: TRBV27; cdr3_aa: CASRTPGQGRDTQYF
clone_size: .; v_call: TRBV5-6; cdr3_aa: CASSLFSGSYEQFF
clone_size: .; v_call: TRBV10-3; cdr3_aa: CAISEGQGQETQYF
clone_size: .; v_call: TRBV15; cdr3_aa: CATSSHTSGVSYEQYF
clone_size: once; v_call: TRBV6-5; cdr3_aa: CASSNQGNGYTF
clone_size: .; v_call: TRBV23-1; cdr3_aa: CASSQSLQGKRETQYF
clone_size: .; v_call: TRBV6-5; cdr3_aa: CASSPGQGTDTQYF
clone_size: few; v_call: TRBV28; cdr3_aa: CASSSSGGGYNEQFF
clone_size: .; v_call: TRBV6-5; cdr3_aa: CASSYGQDYSPLHF
clone_size: .; v_call: TRBV11-2; cdr3_aa: CASSLDYRGGNEQFF
clone_size: .; v_call: TRBV27; cdr3_aa: CASSFGTSEQFF
clone_size: few; v_call: TRBV5-1; cdr3_aa: CASRVTGQTAEKLFF
clone_size: .; v_call: TRBV6-1; cdr3_aa: CASSGGATEAFF
clone_size: .; v_call: TRBV27; cdr3_aa: CASSLLAWTSGANTGELFF
clone_size: .; v_call: TRBV6-5; cdr3_aa: CASSRTGNAEAFF
clone_size: .; v_call: TRBV6-1; cdr3_aa: CASSETADSSYEQYF
clone_size: .; v_call: TRBV30; cdr3_aa: CAWRKDRVSGNTIYF
clone_size: .; v_call: TRBV19; cdr3_aa: CASSIGTVNTEAFF
clone_size: .; v_call: TRBV6-6; cdr3_aa: CASSYSRGDQPQHF
clone_size: .; v_call: TRBV29-1; cdr3_aa: CSATGQRGRETQYF
clone_size: .; v_call: TRBV5-1; cdr3_aa: CASSLGLAVSYNEQFF
clone_size: .; v_call: TRBV4-1; cdr3_aa: CASSLTSGTRNEQFF
clone_size: .; v_call: TRBV28; cdr3_aa: CASRLAGEIHNEQFF
clone_size: few; v_call: TRBV4-2; cdr3_aa: CASSLQFTDTQYF
clone_size: .; v_call: TRBV2; cdr3_aa: CASMGMRGTPCFF
clone_size: .; v_call: TRBV11-2; cdr3_aa: CASSLDIGYEQYF
clone_size: once; v_call: TRBV7-8; cdr3_aa: CASSFDPRRGNVNEQFF
clone_size: .; v_call: TRBV5-1; cdr3_aa: CASSLGISYNEQFF
clone_size: .; v_call: TRBV2; cdr3_aa: CASSGLAAFSTDTQYF
clone_size: .; v_call: TRBV4-1; cdr3_aa: CASSQEPGELAGEGIQYF
clone_size: .; v_call: TRBV9; cdr3_aa: CASSLDPAAYTDTQYF
clone_size: .; v_call: TRBV19; cdr3_aa: CASSILVTGGDTQYF
clone_size: .; v_call: TRBV5-1; cdr3_aa: CASSRDSTGDEQYF
clone_size: .; v_call: TRBV28; cdr3_aa: CASSAGDRVKIMNTEAFF
clone_size: .; v_call: TRBV7-9; cdr3_aa: CASSLGQYNEQFF
clone_size: .; v_call: TRBV4-1; cdr3_aa: CASSLLAGGPDNEQFF
clone_size: .; v_call: TRBV29-1; cdr3_aa: CSAGGLAVYNEQFF
clone_size: .; v_call: TRBV27; cdr3_aa: CATGQVSYEQYF
clone_size: .; v_call: TRBV2; cdr3_aa: CASTKREGPETQYF